This T cell receptor (beta chain) was sequenced during a study of identical twins. The CDR3 covers 15 residues. Looked up from germline, CDR1 is SGHTA and CDR2 is FQGTGA. The V gene lost 1 base and the J gene lost 5 bases, with 9 bases spanning the gap. TCRdb called the 5' RACE reads again in MiXCR, with one record for every CDR3 protein. The sample lists over 250,000 distinct CDR3 sequences, roughly 8.6% occurring once. These data are also associated with another study on yellow fever vaccine responses in identical twins.

The TCR originated in a woman aged 18-29 years in good health. The V gene is TRBV7-3, the J gene TRBJ2-6; D may be TRBD1 (5 bases). The sample consisted of CD8+ T cells sorted from blood. The CDR3 DNA follows: TGTGCCAGCAGCTTAAATCTGGACAGGGCCAACGTCCTGACTTTC. This codes for CASSLNLDRANVLTF.